These T cell receptor beta chains were read from a single sample in a study of human T cells and chemical hapten exposure. MiXCR was run by TCRdb on the reads, yielding one entry per CDR3 protein. The sample lists about 120,000 distinct CDR3 sequences; over 6.5% were seen once. Source material: whole blood. The origin of the receptors is a human donor in good health. Some clones in this sample may be carry-over from other donors' samples. The conserved cysteine and the conserved F or W are not part of the CDR3 here. The D gene is left open where the match is weak. Clone size is stated in some rows and not others, as once, few, many or a class when expanded.

cdr3_length: 13
clone_size: few
v_call: TRBV4-2
j_call: TRBJ2-3
d_call: -
cdr3_aa: ASSQDGAGTDTQY

cdr3_length: 14
clone_size: many
v_call: TRBV6-2/TRBV6-3
j_call: TRBJ1-2
d_call: TRBD1
cdr3_aa: ASSRTGSRSNYGYT

cdr3_length: 13
clone_size: few
v_call: TRBV4-3
j_call: TRBJ2-6
d_call: -
cdr3_aa: ASSQSSRGANVLT

cdr3_length: 13
clone_size: many
v_call: TRBV28
j_call: TRBJ1-5
d_call: TRBD1
cdr3_aa: ASSLTGGGNQPQH

cdr3_length: 13
clone_size: -
v_call: TRBV19
j_call: TRBJ2-1
d_call: TRBD2
cdr3_aa: ASSIGTSGYNEQF

cdr3_length: 12
clone_size: many
v_call: TRBV20-1
j_call: TRBJ2-1
d_call: -
cdr3_aa: SPDYATIYNEQF

cdr3_length: 15
clone_size: -
v_call: TRBV6-6
j_call: TRBJ1-6
d_call: TRBD1
cdr3_aa: ASTEGGQGFNNSPLH

cdr3_length: 13
clone_size: -
v_call: TRBV25-1
j_call: TRBJ1-3
d_call: -
cdr3_aa: ASSLGGNSGNTIY

cdr3_length: 12
clone_size: -
v_call: TRBV29-1
j_call: TRBJ2-3
d_call: TRBD2
cdr3_aa: SVNAGGGGDTQY

cdr3_length: 10
clone_size: many
v_call: TRBV5-1
j_call: TRBJ1-2
d_call: TRBD1
cdr3_aa: ASSSGGYGYT

cdr3_length: 13
clone_size: many
v_call: TRBV7-2
j_call: TRBJ2-7
d_call: TRBD1
cdr3_aa: ASSLAGQGAGEQY

cdr3_length: 15
clone_size: -
v_call: TRBV28
j_call: TRBJ2-7
d_call: TRBD2
cdr3_aa: ASSSPVRLAGADEQY

cdr3_length: 12
clone_size: many
v_call: TRBV7-3
j_call: TRBJ2-3
d_call: TRBD2
cdr3_aa: ASSPGGVPDTQY

cdr3_length: 13
clone_size: few
v_call: TRBV5-4
j_call: TRBJ2-2
d_call: TRBD1
cdr3_aa: ASSWRDRDTGELF

cdr3_length: 13
clone_size: many
v_call: TRBV20-1
j_call: TRBJ2-1
d_call: TRBD2
cdr3_aa: SASLAGAWYNEQF

cdr3_length: 11
clone_size: many
v_call: TRBV29-1
j_call: TRBJ1-1
d_call: -
cdr3_aa: SVGEPMNTEAF

cdr3_length: 15
clone_size: few
v_call: TRBV3-1
j_call: TRBJ1-1
d_call: -
cdr3_aa: ASSQETAATLNTEAF

cdr3_length: 14
clone_size: few
v_call: TRBV19
j_call: TRBJ1-6
d_call: -
cdr3_aa: ASSIRQGRGNSPLH

cdr3_length: 12
clone_size: -
v_call: TRBV12-3/TRBV12-4
j_call: TRBJ2-4
d_call: TRBD1
cdr3_aa: ASGDREFKNIQY

cdr3_length: 9
clone_size: few
v_call: TRBV2
j_call: TRBJ1-1
d_call: -
cdr3_aa: ASRENTEAF

cdr3_length: 14
clone_size: few
v_call: TRBV29-1
j_call: TRBJ1-2
d_call: TRBD1
cdr3_aa: SAENFTGGAFYGYT

cdr3_length: 13
clone_size: -
v_call: TRBV5-4
j_call: TRBJ2-2
d_call: TRBD1
cdr3_aa: ASSSGTVNTGELF

cdr3_length: 12
clone_size: many
v_call: TRBV6-6
j_call: TRBJ1-2
d_call: -
cdr3_aa: ASSRDSVAYGYT

cdr3_length: 9
clone_size: many
v_call: TRBV7-6
j_call: TRBJ1-3
d_call: -
cdr3_aa: ASSSGNTIY

cdr3_length: 10
clone_size: -
v_call: TRBV7-2
j_call: TRBJ1-5
d_call: -
cdr3_aa: ASSAYGQPQH

cdr3_length: 13
clone_size: -
v_call: TRBV7-2
j_call: TRBJ2-3
d_call: -
cdr3_aa: ASSFRAWSTDTQY

cdr3_length: 11
clone_size: -
v_call: TRBV7-8
j_call: TRBJ1-4
d_call: -
cdr3_aa: ASSYRTNEKLF

cdr3_length: 11
clone_size: many
v_call: TRBV11-2
j_call: TRBJ1-1
d_call: -
cdr3_aa: ASSSLVQRGTF

cdr3_length: 13
clone_size: many
v_call: TRBV7-9
j_call: TRBJ1-2
d_call: TRBD1
cdr3_aa: ASIQGGFLPSGYT

cdr3_length: 14
clone_size: -
v_call: TRBV5-1
j_call: TRBJ2-5
d_call: -
cdr3_aa: ASSPGTESLQETQY